This T cell receptor (beta chain) was sequenced for a study of identifying expanded T cells in peripheral blood. Germline V lookup: CDR1 LNHDA, CDR2 SQIVND (reference sequence). The V gene lost 8 bases and the J gene lost 2 bases, with 9 bases spanning the gap. This CDR3 region has 12 residues. Points on this clone: Its antigen is undetermined.

Study-wide findings and caveats: Technical replicates showed roughly 1.2 changed clones; two weeks 15 to 20; four weeks 19. Variance in clone template counts between approximately two-week samples significantly increased with total template count across all healthy donors.

Collection occurred without any documented infections or immune events in donors. Assay used: immunoSEQ multiplex PCR; TCRdb lists only in-frame clones, some missing. The sample yields roughly 130,000 clones, 75% to 90% seen once. The J gene is TRBJ1-1, the V gene TRBV19, with D unresolved. The TCR comes from a person aged 18 to 75 in good health. Sequencing was carried out using blood. The CDR3 sequence is CASRFSNTEAFF. CDR3 bases: TGTGCCAGTCGGTTCTCTAACACTGAAGCTTTCTTT.